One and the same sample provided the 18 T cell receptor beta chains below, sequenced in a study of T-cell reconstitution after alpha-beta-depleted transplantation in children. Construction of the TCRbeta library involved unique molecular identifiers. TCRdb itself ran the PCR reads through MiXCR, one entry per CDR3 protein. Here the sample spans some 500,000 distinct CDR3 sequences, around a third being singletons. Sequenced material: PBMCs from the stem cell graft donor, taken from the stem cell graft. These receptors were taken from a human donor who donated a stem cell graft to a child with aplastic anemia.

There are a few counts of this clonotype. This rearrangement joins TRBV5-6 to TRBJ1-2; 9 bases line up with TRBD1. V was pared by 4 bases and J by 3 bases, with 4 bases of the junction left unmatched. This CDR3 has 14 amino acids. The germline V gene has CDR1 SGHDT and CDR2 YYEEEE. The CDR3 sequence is CASSEDRGHYGYTF. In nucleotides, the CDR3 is TGTGCCAGCAGCGAGGACAGGGGCCACTATGGCTACACCTTC.

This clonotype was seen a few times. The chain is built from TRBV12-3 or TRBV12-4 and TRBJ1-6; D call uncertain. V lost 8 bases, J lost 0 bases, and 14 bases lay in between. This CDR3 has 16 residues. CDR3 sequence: CASRLSFSSYNSPLHF. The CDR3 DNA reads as TGTGCCAGCCGTCTATCCTTTAGCTCCTATAATTCACCCCTCCACTTT.

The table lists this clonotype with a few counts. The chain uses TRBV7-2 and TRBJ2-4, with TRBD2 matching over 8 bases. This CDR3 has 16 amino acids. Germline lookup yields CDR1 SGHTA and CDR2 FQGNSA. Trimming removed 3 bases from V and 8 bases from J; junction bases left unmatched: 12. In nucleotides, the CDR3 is TGTGCCAGCAGCTTTCAGAGCGGGAGTGTTGGAGACATTCAGTACTTC. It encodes CASSFQSGSVGDIQYF.

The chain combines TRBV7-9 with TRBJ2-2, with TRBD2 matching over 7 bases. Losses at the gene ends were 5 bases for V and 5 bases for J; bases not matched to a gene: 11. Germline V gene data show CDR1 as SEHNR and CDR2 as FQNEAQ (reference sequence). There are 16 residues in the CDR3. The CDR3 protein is CASSDPGRMGTGELFF. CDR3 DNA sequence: TGTGCCAGCAGCGATCCCGGGAGGATGGGGACCGGGGAGCTGTTTTTT.

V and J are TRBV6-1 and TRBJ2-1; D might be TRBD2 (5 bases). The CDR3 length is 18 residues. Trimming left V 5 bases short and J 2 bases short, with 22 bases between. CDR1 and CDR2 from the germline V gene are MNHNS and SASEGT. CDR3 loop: CASSPGVWRRLPYNEQFF. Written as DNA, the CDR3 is TGTGCCAGCAGTCCCGGGGTTTGGCGGCGATTACCCTACAATGAGCAGTTCTTC.

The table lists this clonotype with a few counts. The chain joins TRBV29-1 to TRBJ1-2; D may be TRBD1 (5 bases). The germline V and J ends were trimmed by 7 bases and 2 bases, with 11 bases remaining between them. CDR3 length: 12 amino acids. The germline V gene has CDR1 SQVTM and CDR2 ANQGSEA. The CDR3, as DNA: TGCAGCGGCGGGGCGGCCAACTATGGCTACACCTTC. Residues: CSGGAANYGYTF.

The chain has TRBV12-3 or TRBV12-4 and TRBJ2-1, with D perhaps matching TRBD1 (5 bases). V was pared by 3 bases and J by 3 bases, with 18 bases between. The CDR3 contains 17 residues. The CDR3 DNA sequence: TGTGCCAGCAGTTTGAACTCGGCCCAGGGCTACTACAATGAGCAGTTCTTC. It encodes CASSLNSAQGYYNEQFF.

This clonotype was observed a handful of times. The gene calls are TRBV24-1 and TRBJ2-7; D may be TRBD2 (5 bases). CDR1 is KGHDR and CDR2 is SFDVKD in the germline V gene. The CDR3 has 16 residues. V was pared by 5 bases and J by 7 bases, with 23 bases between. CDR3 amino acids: CATSGSGGSPIWEQYF. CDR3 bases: TGTGCCACCAGTGGATCAGGCGGGTCCCCGATTTGGGAGCAGTACTTC.

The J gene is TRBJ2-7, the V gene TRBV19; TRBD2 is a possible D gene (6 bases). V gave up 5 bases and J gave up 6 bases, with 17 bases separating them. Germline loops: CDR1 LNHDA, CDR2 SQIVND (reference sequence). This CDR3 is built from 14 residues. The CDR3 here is CASSPGLRPGEQYV. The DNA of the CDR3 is TGTGCCAGTAGTCCGGGACTCCGCCCTGGCGAGCAGTACGTC.

CDR3 in amino acids: CASSLRDSSGSREQYF. The CDR3 DNA sequence: TGTGCCAGCAGCCTCCGGGACTCCTCGGGGTCCCGCGAGCAGTACTTC. The gene calls are TRBV5-6 and TRBJ2-7, with D perhaps matching TRBD2 (6 bases). CDR3 length: 16 amino acids. The ends were cut back, 4 bases at V and 6 bases at J, with 23 bases in the middle. The germline gives CDR1 SGHDT, CDR2 YYEEEE.

CDR3 amino acids: CASSLDGPTYNEQFF. The CDR3 region has the DNA TGTGCCAGCAGCTTAGATGGGCCGACCTACAATGAGCAGTTCTTC. This chain uses TRBV7-8 with TRBJ2-1; D remains unclear. Trimming took 1 base from V and 2 from J, leaving 9 bases between them. This CDR3 comprises 15 residues. CDR1 and CDR2 from the germline V gene are SGHVS and FQNEAQ. Full variable domain (rest looked up from reference TRBV7-8 and TRBJ2-1): GAGVSQSPRYKVAKRGQDVALRCDPISGHVSLFWYQQALGQGPEFLTYFQNEAQLDKSGLPSDRFFAERPEGSVSTLKIQRTQQEDSAVYLCASSLDGPTYNEQFFGPGTRLTVL.

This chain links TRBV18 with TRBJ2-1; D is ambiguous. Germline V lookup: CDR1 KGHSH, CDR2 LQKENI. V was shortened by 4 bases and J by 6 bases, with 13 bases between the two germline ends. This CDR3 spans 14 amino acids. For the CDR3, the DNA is TGTGCCAGCTCACTAGGACCCCTAATCAATGAGCAGTTCTTC. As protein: CASSLGPLINEQFF.

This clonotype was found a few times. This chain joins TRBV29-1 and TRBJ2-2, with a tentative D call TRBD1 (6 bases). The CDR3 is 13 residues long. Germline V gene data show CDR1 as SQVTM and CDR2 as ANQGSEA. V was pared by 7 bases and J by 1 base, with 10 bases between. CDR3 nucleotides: TGCAGCGGGGGGCAGGGGAACACCGGGGAGCTGTTTTTT. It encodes CSGGQGNTGELFF.

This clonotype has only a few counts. CDR3 nucleotides: TGTGCCAGCAGCTTAAGGGCCGGAAAAGAGACCCAGTACTTC. Its protein product is CASSLRAGKETQYF. This rearrangement joins TRBV7-8 to TRBJ2-5; D remains unclear. This CDR3 contains 14 residues. CDR1 is SGHVS and CDR2 is FQNEAQ in the germline V gene. Between the trimmed V and J ends, which lost 2 bases and 3 bases, there was a span of 10 bases. The variable domain in full, with the rest retrieved from reference TRBV7-8 and TRBJ2-5, is GAGVSQSPRYKVAKRGQDVALRCDPISGHVSLFWYQQALGQGPEFLTYFQNEAQLDKSGLPSDRFFAERPEGSVSTLKIQRTQQEDSAVYLCASSLRAGKETQYFGPGTRLLVL.

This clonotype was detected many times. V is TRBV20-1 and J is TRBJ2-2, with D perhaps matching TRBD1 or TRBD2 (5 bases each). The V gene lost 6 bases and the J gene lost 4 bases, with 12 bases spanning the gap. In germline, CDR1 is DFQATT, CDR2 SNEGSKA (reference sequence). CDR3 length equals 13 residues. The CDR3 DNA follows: TGCAGTGCGCGCAGAGGGGCCACCGGGGAGCTGTTTTTT. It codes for CSARRGATGELFF.

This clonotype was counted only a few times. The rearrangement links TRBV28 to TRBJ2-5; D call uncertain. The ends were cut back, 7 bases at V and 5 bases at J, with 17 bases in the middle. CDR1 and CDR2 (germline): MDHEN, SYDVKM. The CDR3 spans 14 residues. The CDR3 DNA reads TGTGCCAGCAACGCCTTAGGGCTTTTGGAGACCCAGTACTTC. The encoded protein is CASNALGLLETQYF.

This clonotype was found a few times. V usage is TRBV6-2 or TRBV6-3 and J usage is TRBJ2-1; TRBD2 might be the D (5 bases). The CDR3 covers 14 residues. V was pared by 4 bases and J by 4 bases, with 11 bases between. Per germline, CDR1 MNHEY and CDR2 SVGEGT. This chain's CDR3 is CASSWLAPYNEQFF. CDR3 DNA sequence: TGTGCCAGCAGTTGGCTAGCCCCTTACAATGAGCAGTTCTTC.

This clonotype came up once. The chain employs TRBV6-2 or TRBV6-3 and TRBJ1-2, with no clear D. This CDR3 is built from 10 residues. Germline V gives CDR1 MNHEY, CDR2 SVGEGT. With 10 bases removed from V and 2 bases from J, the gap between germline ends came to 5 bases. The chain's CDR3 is CATLNYGYTF. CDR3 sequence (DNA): TGTGCCACCCTGAACTATGGCTACACCTTC.